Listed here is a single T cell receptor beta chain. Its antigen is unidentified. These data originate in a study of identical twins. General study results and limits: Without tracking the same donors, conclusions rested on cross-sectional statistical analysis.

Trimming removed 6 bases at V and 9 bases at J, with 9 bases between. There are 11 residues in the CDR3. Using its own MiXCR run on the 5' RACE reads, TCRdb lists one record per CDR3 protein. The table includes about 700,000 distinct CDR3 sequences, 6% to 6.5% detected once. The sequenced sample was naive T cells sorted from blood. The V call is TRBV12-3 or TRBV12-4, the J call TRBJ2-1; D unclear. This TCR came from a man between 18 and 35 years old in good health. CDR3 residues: CASSPRVEQFF. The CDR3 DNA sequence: TGTGCCAGCAGCCCAAGGGTTGAGCAGTTCTTC.